A selection of T cell receptor beta chains follows, all from one sample in a study of T cells in Graves' hyperthyroidism and ophthalmopathy. TCRdb reprocessed the multiplex PCR reads with MiXCR, giving one entry per CDR3 protein. The table has about 640,000 distinct CDR3 sequences, 45% seen once. Sequenced sample: peripheral blood or thyroid tissue (not recorded which). The source of these receptors is an adult man with Graves' disease, either hyperthyroidism or ophthalmopathy (not recorded which). CDR3s include the opening cysteine and the closing phenylalanine or tryptophan. A D gene is named only where the DNA matches it firmly. Clone size appears in some rows only: once, few, many, or a class for an expanded clone.

D gene: TRBD1; V gene: TRBV15; clone size: -; J gene: TRBJ1-4; CDR3 DNA: TGTGCCACCAGCAGAGATCGAACGGGACAGGGTATCACTAATGAAAAACTGTTTTTT; CDR3 protein: CATSRDRTGQGITNEKLFF
D gene: -; V gene: TRBV2; clone size: many; J gene: TRBJ1-2; CDR3 DNA: TGTGCCAGCAGTGAAGATTTCGGGACCCTTGGACATGGCTACACCTTC; CDR3 protein: CASSEDFGTLGHGYTF
D gene: -; V gene: TRBV6-1; clone size: -; J gene: TRBJ1-4; CDR3 DNA: TGTGCCTGGAGTGTACAGGGTACAGCAACTAATGAAAAACTGTTTTTT; CDR3 protein: CAWSVQGTATNEKLFF
D gene: TRBD1; V gene: TRBV10-3; clone size: -; J gene: TRBJ2-7; CDR3 DNA: TGTGCCAATCGGGACAGGACCTACGAGCAGTACTTC; CDR3 protein: CANRDRTYEQYF
D gene: TRBD2; V gene: TRBV7-8; clone size: many; J gene: TRBJ2-7; CDR3 DNA: TGTGCCAGCAGCATGACTAGCGGGGGGATAAGCTCCTACGAGCAGTACTTC; CDR3 protein: CASSMTSGGISSYEQYF
D gene: -; V gene: TRBV2; clone size: -; J gene: TRBJ2-5; CDR3 DNA: TGTGCCAGCTCACCGTACCCCCAAGAGACCCAGTACTTC; CDR3 protein: CASSPYPQETQYF
D gene: -; V gene: TRBV2; clone size: few; J gene: TRBJ1-3; CDR3 DNA: TGTGCCAGCAGTATAGGACCTCCAGCTGTTGGAAACACCATATATTTT; CDR3 protein: CASSIGPPAVGNTIYF
D gene: -; V gene: TRBV2; clone size: -; J gene: TRBJ1-2; CDR3 DNA: TGTGCCAGCAGCGACGGACATTTGGGCTACACCTTC; CDR3 protein: CASSDGHLGYTF
D gene: TRBD1; V gene: TRBV10-2; clone size: many; J gene: TRBJ1-1; CDR3 DNA: TGCGCCAGCAGAATCGGGACAGCGAACACTGAAGCTTTCTTT; CDR3 protein: CASRIGTANTEAFF
D gene: -; V gene: TRBV7-9; clone size: few; J gene: TRBJ2-2; CDR3 DNA: TGTGCCAGCAGCTTGGGCATAAACACCGGGGAGCTGTTTTTT; CDR3 protein: CASSLGINTGELFF
D gene: -; V gene: TRBV2; clone size: many; J gene: TRBJ1-2; CDR3 DNA: TGTGCCAGCAGTGATCCGGCCTTGGCTAACTATGGCTACACCTTC; CDR3 protein: CASSDPALANYGYTF
D gene: TRBD2; V gene: TRBV29-1; clone size: once; J gene: TRBJ2-5; CDR3 DNA: TGCAGCGTTGGTTCTAGCGGGGCGTACCAGTACTTC; CDR3 protein: CSVGSSGAYQYF
D gene: TRBD1; V gene: TRBV7-9; clone size: few; J gene: TRBJ1-2; CDR3 DNA: TGTGCCAGCAGCAGGCCGGGACAGGGTGTCTATGGCTACACCTTC; CDR3 protein: CASSRPGQGVYGYTF
D gene: TRBD1; V gene: TRBV7-9; clone size: few; J gene: TRBJ1-1; CDR3 DNA: TGTGCCAGCAGCCCCGGGACAGGGACCACTGAAGCTTTCTTT; CDR3 protein: CASSPGTGTTEAFF
D gene: -; V gene: TRBV20-1; clone size: -; J gene: TRBJ1-5; CDR3 DNA: TGCAGTGCACGAAGGTCGGGTAGGGGCAATCAGCCCCAGCATTTT; CDR3 protein: CSARRSGRGNQPQHF
D gene: -; V gene: TRBV5-1; clone size: few; J gene: TRBJ1-1; CDR3 DNA: TGCGCCAGCAGCCTCGCGGGCCACGGGGGCACTGAAGCTTTCTTT; CDR3 protein: CASSLAGHGGTEAFF
D gene: TRBD1; V gene: TRBV20-1; clone size: -; J gene: TRBJ2-7; CDR3 DNA: TGCAGTGCTAGAGACAGGGGGTCAGGAGAGCAGTACTTC; CDR3 protein: CSARDRGSGEQYF
D gene: -; V gene: TRBV7-3; clone size: few; J gene: TRBJ1-1; CDR3 DNA: TGTGCCAGCACCCTCAACAGGGTTTACACTGAAGCTTTCTTT; CDR3 protein: CASTLNRVYTEAFF
D gene: TRBD1; V gene: TRBV7-2; clone size: many; J gene: TRBJ2-7; CDR3 DNA: TGTGCCAGCAGCTTCTACCGGACAGGGGGCTACGAGCAGTACTTC; CDR3 protein: CASSFYRTGGYEQYF
D gene: -; V gene: TRBV29-1; clone size: -; J gene: TRBJ2-5; CDR3 DNA: TGCAGCTCGGACAAAGGGGAGACCCAGTACTTC; CDR3 protein: CSSDKGETQYF
D gene: -; V gene: TRBV9; clone size: few; J gene: TRBJ2-6; CDR3 DNA: TGTGCCAGCAGCGTAGCTCTGGGCTCTGGGGCCAACGTCCTGACTTTC; CDR3 protein: CASSVALGSGANVLTF
D gene: TRBD1; V gene: TRBV19; clone size: -; J gene: TRBJ2-2; CDR3 DNA: TGTGCCAGTAGTATAGGAGACAGGGGGCGGGAGCTGTTTTTT; CDR3 protein: CASSIGDRGRELFF
D gene: TRBD1; V gene: TRBV20-1; clone size: -; J gene: TRBJ1-1; CDR3 DNA: TGCAGTGCTGCGACGGGACAGGGGTTGGTAGAAGCTTTCTTT; CDR3 protein: CSAATGQGLVEAFF
D gene: -; V gene: TRBV5-1; clone size: -; J gene: TRBJ2-7; CDR3 DNA: TGCGCCAGCAGCATGGACAGCTTCTCCTACGAGCAGTACTTC; CDR3 protein: CASSMDSFSYEQYF
D gene: TRBD2; V gene: TRBV6-2/TRBV6-3; clone size: -; J gene: TRBJ2-7; CDR3 DNA: TGTGCCAGCAGTTACTTCGGACTAGCGGGAGGGCAGATCTCCTACGAGCAGTACTTC; CDR3 protein: CASSYFGLAGGQISYEQYF
D gene: TRBD1; V gene: TRBV9; clone size: -; J gene: TRBJ1-6; CDR3 DNA: TGTGCCAGCAGCGTATCAGGGGGCGCGGGTCAGCCCCTCCACTTT; CDR3 protein: CASSVSGGAGQPLHF
D gene: TRBD1; V gene: TRBV5-1; clone size: -; J gene: TRBJ1-1; CDR3 DNA: TGCGCCAGCAGCTCCGGACAGGCCTTAAGTACTGAAGCTTTCTTT; CDR3 protein: CASSSGQALSTEAFF
D gene: TRBD1; V gene: TRBV25-1; clone size: few; J gene: TRBJ1-1; CDR3 DNA: TGTGCCAGCCACGGGACAGGACATTATGAAGCTTTCTTT; CDR3 protein: CASHGTGHYEAFF
D gene: TRBD1; V gene: TRBV7-2; clone size: -; J gene: TRBJ2-7; CDR3 DNA: TGTGCCAGCAGCTTAGACGGGACAGGACCCTACGAGCAGTACTTC; CDR3 protein: CASSLDGTGPYEQYF
D gene: -; V gene: TRBV29-1; clone size: once; J gene: TRBJ1-3; CDR3 DNA: TGCAGCCTTGAGGGGGGTAGCACCATATATTTT; CDR3 protein: CSLEGGSTIYF
D gene: -; V gene: TRBV7-2; clone size: few; J gene: TRBJ2-7; CDR3 DNA: TGTGCCAGCAGCTTAGGGCGGGGATTGGACTACGAGCAGTACTTC; CDR3 protein: CASSLGRGLDYEQYF
D gene: TRBD1; V gene: TRBV2; clone size: -; J gene: TRBJ1-1; CDR3 DNA: TGTGCCTGCATGCGGACAGGGGGCACTGAAGCTTTCTTT; CDR3 protein: CACMRTGGTEAFF
D gene: -; V gene: TRBV9; clone size: -; J gene: TRBJ1-6; CDR3 DNA: TGTGCCAGCAGCTCTCTACAGGGTCAGTTGGGACCCCTCCACTTT; CDR3 protein: CASSSLQGQLGPLHF
D gene: TRBD1; V gene: TRBV25-1; clone size: many; J gene: TRBJ1-1; CDR3 DNA: TGTGCCAGCAGTAAGACAGGGGGCACTGAAGCTTTCTTT; CDR3 protein: CASSKTGGTEAFF
D gene: -; V gene: TRBV12-3/TRBV12-4; clone size: -; J gene: TRBJ1-6; CDR3 DNA: TGTGCCAGCCAAGGGGGAGGTAATTCACCCCTCCACTTT; CDR3 protein: CASQGGGNSPLHF
D gene: TRBD1; V gene: TRBV29-1; clone size: -; J gene: TRBJ1-5; CDR3 DNA: TGCAGCGTATTGGGACAGGGCGGCATTCAGCCCCAGCATTTT; CDR3 protein: CSVLGQGGIQPQHF
D gene: -; V gene: TRBV12-3/TRBV12-4; clone size: few; J gene: TRBJ2-5; CDR3 DNA: TGTGCCAGCAGTTTAGGCCGACAGGCCCCCCAGTACTTC; CDR3 protein: CASSLGRQAPQYF
D gene: TRBD1; V gene: TRBV12-3/TRBV12-4; clone size: -; J gene: TRBJ1-1; CDR3 DNA: TGCGCCAGCAGCCATCCTCAGGGGGAGGCTTTCTTT; CDR3 protein: CASSHPQGEAFF
D gene: -; V gene: TRBV24-1; clone size: -; J gene: TRBJ2-3; CDR3 DNA: TGTGCCACCAGTGAAGGTGACAGAGGCACAGATACGCAGTATTTT; CDR3 protein: CATSEGDRGTDTQYF
D gene: TRBD2; V gene: TRBV7-2; clone size: few; J gene: TRBJ2-7; CDR3 DNA: TGTGCCAGCAGCTTATTACTAGCGGGAGGGCCATTTTCCGAGCAGTACTTC; CDR3 protein: CASSLLLAGGPFSEQYF
D gene: -; V gene: TRBV19; clone size: -; J gene: TRBJ1-6; CDR3 DNA: TGTGCCAGTAGTTCCCGGATAGGGGCTTCACCCCTCCACTTT; CDR3 protein: CASSSRIGASPLHF
D gene: TRBD1; V gene: TRBV12-3/TRBV12-4; clone size: -; J gene: TRBJ1-2; CDR3 DNA: TGTGCCAGCAGTTTTTGGGACAGGCAGTATGGCTACACCTTC; CDR3 protein: CASSFWDRQYGYTF
D gene: -; V gene: TRBV2; clone size: many; J gene: TRBJ1-2; CDR3 DNA: TGTGCCAGCAGCGCCGGACAGCACTATGGCTACACCTTC; CDR3 protein: CASSAGQHYGYTF
D gene: TRBD1; V gene: TRBV2; clone size: once; J gene: TRBJ1-5; CDR3 DNA: TGTGCCAGCTGGTGGGCCGCCACAGGGGGCACTCAGCCCCAGCATTTT; CDR3 protein: CASWWAATGGTQPQHF
D gene: -; V gene: TRBV12-3/TRBV12-4; clone size: few; J gene: TRBJ1-2; CDR3 DNA: TGTGCCAGCAGTGAAGGACAGGGCTACACCTTC; CDR3 protein: CASSEGQGYTF
D gene: -; V gene: TRBV11-2; clone size: -; J gene: TRBJ1-1; CDR3 DNA: TGTGCCAGCAGCTCCAACAGGAACCGAGAAGCTTTCTTT; CDR3 protein: CASSSNRNREAFF
D gene: -; V gene: TRBV5-5; clone size: -; J gene: TRBJ1-4; CDR3 DNA: TGTGCCAGCAGCTTGGGGTCAGGGACGGTAAAACTGTTTTTT; CDR3 protein: CASSLGSGTVKLFF
D gene: TRBD2; V gene: TRBV12-3/TRBV12-4; clone size: -; J gene: TRBJ2-5; CDR3 DNA: TGTGCCAGCAGTCAGCATACGTGGGCTAGCGGGAGGGAAGAGACCCAGTACTTC; CDR3 protein: CASSQHTWASGREETQYF
D gene: TRBD1; V gene: TRBV7-2; clone size: many; J gene: TRBJ2-5; CDR3 DNA: TGTGCCAGCAGCTTAGTTCACCCGACAGGGGGAGAGACCCAGTACTTC; CDR3 protein: CASSLVHPTGGETQYF
D gene: -; V gene: TRBV25-1; clone size: -; J gene: TRBJ1-1; CDR3 DNA: TGTGCCAGCAGTGAATCCCCTGGGGGGGCTAACACTGAAGCTTTCTTT; CDR3 protein: CASSESPGGANTEAFF
D gene: TRBD1; V gene: TRBV5-1; clone size: -; J gene: TRBJ1-6; CDR3 DNA: TGTGCCAGCACGTCTGGTGCAGGGGGTTCCTATAATTCACCCCTCCACTTT; CDR3 protein: CASTSGAGGSYNSPLHF
D gene: -; V gene: TRBV19; clone size: -; J gene: TRBJ2-7; CDR3 DNA: TGTGCCAGCAGCCCGGGCGGGTTCTACGAGCAGTACTTC; CDR3 protein: CASSPGGFYEQYF
D gene: TRBD1; V gene: TRBV25-1; clone size: -; J gene: TRBJ1-3; CDR3 DNA: TGTGCCAGCAGTGCGGGACAGGGGGCCTCTGGAAACACCATATATTTT; CDR3 protein: CASSAGQGASGNTIYF
D gene: -; V gene: TRBV2; clone size: many; J gene: TRBJ2-7; CDR3 DNA: TGTGCCACCTCAGGCGGTCCGGGACGGGACTACGAGCAGTACTTC; CDR3 protein: CATSGGPGRDYEQYF
D gene: TRBD1; V gene: TRBV5-1; clone size: -; J gene: TRBJ1-1; CDR3 DNA: TGCGCCAGCAGCTTGGTTCATTGGGACAGGGGGCGCGGTACTGAAGCTTTCTTT; CDR3 protein: CASSLVHWDRGRGTEAFF
D gene: -; V gene: TRBV10-3; clone size: -; J gene: TRBJ1-1; CDR3 DNA: TGTGCCATCAGTGATGGACAGTCGGAAGCTTTCTTT; CDR3 protein: CAISDGQSEAFF
D gene: -; V gene: TRBV7-9; clone size: -; J gene: TRBJ1-4; CDR3 DNA: TGTGCCAGCAGCTACGGCTTACAGCAAGATGCAACTAATGAAAAACTGTTTTTT; CDR3 protein: CASSYGLQQDATNEKLFF